This TCR beta chain was retrieved from a study of T cell changes during pregnancy in multiple sclerosis. Clones were read by immunoSEQ multiplex PCR, and TCRdb kept only the in-frame ones, dropping some. The sample holds around 70,000 clones, roughly nine tenths seen once. The CDR3 sequence is 15 residues long. Germline V gives CDR1 SEHNR, CDR2 FQNEAQ (reference sequence). Trimming cost V 1 base and J 6 bases; bases outside gene matches: 1. The source was peripheral blood, collected in the second trimester of pregnancy. The clonotype was recovered from a female donor with multiple sclerosis, enrolled in a pregnancy study. This sequence joins TRBV7-9 and TRBJ2-3; 13 bases align to TRBD2. The CDR3 reads CASSLGTSGGDTQYF. For the CDR3, the DNA is TGTGCCAGCAGCTTAGGGACTAGCGGGGGCGATACGCAGTATTTT.